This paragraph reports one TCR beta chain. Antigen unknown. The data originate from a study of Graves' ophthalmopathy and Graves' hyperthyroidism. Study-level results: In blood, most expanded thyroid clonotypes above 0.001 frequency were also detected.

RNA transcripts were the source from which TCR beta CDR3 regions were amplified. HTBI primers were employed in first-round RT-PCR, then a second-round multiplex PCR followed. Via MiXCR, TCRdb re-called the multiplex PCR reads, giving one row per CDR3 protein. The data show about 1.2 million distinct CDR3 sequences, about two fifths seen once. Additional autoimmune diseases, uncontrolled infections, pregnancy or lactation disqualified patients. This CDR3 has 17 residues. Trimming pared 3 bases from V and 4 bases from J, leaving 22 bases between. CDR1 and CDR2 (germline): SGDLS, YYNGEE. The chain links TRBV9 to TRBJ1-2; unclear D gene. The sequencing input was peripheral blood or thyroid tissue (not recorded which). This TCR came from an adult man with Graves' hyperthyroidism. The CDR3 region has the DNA TGTGCCAGCAGCGCCTCGGGCAGTCTCACCGCTACCTATGGCTACACCTTC. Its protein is CASSASGSLTATYGYTF.